Below are 12 T cell receptor beta chains sequenced from a single sample in a study of cytomegalovirus exposure and HLA in healthy donors. A multiplex PCR was run with 60 Vbeta primers and 13 Jbeta primers. TCRdb keeps only in-frame clones here, not all; method: immunoSEQ multiplex PCR. Of under 150,000 clones detected, 80% appear once; the ten largest clones hold more than 3%. Specimen: PBMCs. The receptor set was obtained from a male donor in good health and CMV-seronegative.

In its sample, this clone was seen once. DNA for the CDR3: TGTGCCAGCAGCCAAGAGGGCAGGCGTTATGGAAACACCATATATTTT. Translation gives CASSQEGRRYGNTIYF. The chain links TRBV14 to TRBJ1-3; no definite D call. With 0 bases removed from V and 3 bases from J, the gap between germline ends came to 12 bases. Germline V gene data show CDR1 as SGHDN and CDR2 as FVKESK. This CDR3 has 16 amino acids.

V gene TRBV5-1 combines with J gene TRBJ2-3; TRBD2 matches 7 bases. Germline CDR1 and CDR2: SGHRS and YFSETQ. There are 15 residues in the CDR3. The V segment lost 3 bases and the J segment 4 bases; nucleotides outside the gene matches: 8. Here the CDR3 DNA reads TGCGCCAGCAGCTCGAACCCCGCGGGGGCAGATACGCAGTATTTT. Translation: CASSSNPAGADTQYF.

This clone was observed a single time. The chain is built from TRBV16 and TRBJ1-2, with D perhaps TRBD1 (6 bases). Germline-derived CDR1 and CDR2 are KGHSY and FQNENV. With 0 bases removed from V and 8 bases from J, the gap between germline ends came to 19 bases. The CDR3 covers 16 residues. CDR3 amino acids: CASSQSGGAAGQGYTF. For the CDR3, the DNA is TGTGCCAGCAGCCAATCGGGGGGGGCTGCCGGTCAAGGCTACACCTTC.

CDR3 DNA: TGTGCCATCAGTGAGTCGATGGCAGGCACTGAAGCTTTCTTT. This codes for CAISESMAGTEAFF. The J gene is TRBJ1-1, the V gene TRBV10-3; D not resolved. Looked up from germline, CDR1 is ENHRY and CDR2 is SYGVKD. Trimming shortened V by 0 bases and J by 4 bases, and 9 bases separated the two germline ends. The length of the CDR3 is 14 residues.

The chain has TRBV30 and TRBJ1-5; D not certain. The CDR3 has 13 amino acids. Deletions cut 0 bases from V and 2 bases from J, with 5 bases between. Germline lookup yields CDR1 GTSNPN and CDR2 SVGIG (reference sequence). The CDR3 coding sequence is TGTGCCTGGAGTGTTACAGGCAATCAGCCCCAGCATTTT. Translated, it gives CAWSVTGNQPQHF.

The rearrangement uses TRBV19 and TRBJ1-5; D unresolved. V shed 0 bases and J shed 3 bases, with 9 bases lying between them. From germline, CDR1 is LNHDA and CDR2 SQIVND (reference sequence). This CDR3 has 15 amino acids. CDR3 in DNA: TGTGCCAGTAGTATAGAAAGAACTTCCAATCAGCCCCAGCATTTT. Translation gives CASSIERTSNQPQHF.

Notes on this clone: One end of the junction does not line up with germline, which may come from a read error. V and J are TRBV7-7 and TRBJ1-2; the match to TRBD1 covers 9 bases. The germline V gene encodes CDR1 SSHAT and CDR2 FNYEAQ (reference sequence). This CDR3 has 16 residues. CDR3 nucleotides: TGTGCTAGCAGTCCAACAGGGGGCCCTACTAACTATGGCTACACCTTC. This encodes CASSPTGGPTNYGYTF. Full variable domain (missing parts from reference TRBV7-7 and TRBJ1-2): GAGVSQSPRYKVTKRGQDVTLRCDPISSHATLYWYQQALGQGPEFLTYFNYEAQPDKSGLPSDRFSAERPEGSISTLTIQRTEQRDSAMYRCASSPTGGPTNYGYTFGSGTRLTVV.

This rearrangement joins TRBV6-5 to TRBJ2-5; 9 nucleotides line up with TRBD2. The better agreement between TRBJ2-7 and the DNA end casts doubt on the J call. The CDR3 is made up of 14 amino acids. From germline, CDR1 is MNHEY and CDR2 SVGAGI. CDR3: CASRMGLASYEQYF. DNA of the CDR3: TGTGCCAGCAGGATGGGACTAGCCTCCTACGAGCAGTACTTC.

J is TRBJ1-5 and V is TRBV19; 8 bases are shared with TRBD1. This CDR3 comprises 19 residues. The V gene's germline CDR1 is LNHDA and CDR2 SQIVND (reference sequence). V lost 1 base to trimming and J lost 0 bases; unmatched junction nucleotides: 11. The DNA of the CDR3 is TGTGCCAGTAGTATAGGGCGCACAGGGGGGATTTATAGCAATCAGCCCCAGCATTTT. It encodes CASSIGRTGGIYSNQPQHF.

The rearrangement joins TRBV10-3 to TRBJ1-6; unclear D gene. Germline lookup yields CDR1 ENHRY and CDR2 SYGVKD. The CDR3 loop spans 12 amino acids. V lost 0 bases and J lost 14, with 8 bases in between. The CDR3, as DNA: TGTGCCATCAGTGAGTCGGTAGCATCCCTCCACTTT. Encoded protein: CAISESVASLHF.

The rearrangement joins TRBV4-1 to TRBJ2-7, with a tentative D call TRBD2 (5 bases). CDR1 is MGHRA and CDR2 is YSYEKL in the germline V gene. There are 13 residues in the CDR3. Trimming pared 0 bases from V and 6 bases from J, leaving 9 bases between. The CDR3 bases are TGCGCCAGCAGCCAAGAATTGAGGGTCGAGCAGTACTTC. It codes for CASSQELRVEQYF.

This chain links TRBV2 with TRBJ1-2; unclear D gene. V lost 6 bases, J lost 7 bases, and 12 bases lay in between. CDR3 size: 12 residues. Germline CDR1 reads SNHLY; CDR2 reads FYNNEI. The CDR3 bases are TGTGCCAGCAGCAAACACAGCAGTGGCTACACCTTC. This encodes CASSKHSSGYTF.